This entry concerns a single TCR beta chain. The target antigen is unknown. After removal of 3 bases from V and 1 base from J, the junction contained 3 bases not matched to a gene. CDR1 SGHVS and CDR2 FQNEAQ come from the germline V gene. The CDR3 runs to 14 residues. This table comes from immunoSEQ multiplex PCR, and its TCRdb copy is limited to in-frame clones, with some not included. The table lists about 60,000 clones, roughly 85% of them singletons. The data were taken from a study of OX40 agonist ivuxolimab in advanced cancers. Study-level findings and limits: Relative to CD4+, CD8+ T cells held more expanded clones on average.

This TCR derives from an adult with an advanced solid tumor such as melanoma, head and neck, liver or kidney cancer. This chain links TRBV7-8 with TRBJ2-7; 7 bases map to TRBD2. The starting material was CD4+ or CD8+ T cells sorted from blood, obtained in a trial of the OX40 agonist ivuxolimab. The CDR3 reads CASSLTSSSYEQYF. The CDR3 bases are TGTGCCAGCAGCTTGACTAGCAGTTCCTACGAGCAGTACTTC.